These 25 T cell receptor beta chains share one sample of origin, sequenced in a study of vaccination effects on CD4 cells after COVID-19. This table comes from immunoSEQ multiplex PCR, and its TCRdb copy is limited to in-frame clones, with some not included. Among about 73,000 clones listed, under 80% were seen once. These TCRs are of unknown antigen specificity. Antigen-specific CD4+ T cell clonotypes were called by their expansion after viral peptide-pool culture in ViraFEST. Isolating CD4+ T cells followed about 10 days of culture. Nucleocapsid antibodies stayed negative before and after vaccination, showing no earlier SARS-CoV-2 infection. This specimen consisted of CD4+ T cells from PBMCs cultured with SARS-CoV-2 spike peptides, obtained before COVID-19 vaccination. Receptors were obtained from a human donor who received a COVID-19 vaccine.

The V call is TRBV12-3 or TRBV12-4, the J call TRBJ2-1; tentative D call: TRBD1 (6 bases). This CDR3 has 12 amino acids. V was cut by 6 bases and J by 11 bases, with 14 bases left in between. CDR3 bases: TGTGCCAGCAGCAGCGGACAGAACCAGCAGTTCTTC. Translation: CASSSGQNQQFF.

V usage is TRBV24-1 and J usage is TRBJ2-3; D gene unclear. V gave up 4 bases and J gave up 2 bases, with 9 bases separating them. Germline V gene data show CDR1 as KGHDR and CDR2 as SFDVKD. This CDR3 is 14 amino acids long. DNA for the CDR3: TGTGCCACCAGTGACCTTCGGACCACAGATACGCAGTATTTT. Its translation: CATSDLRTTDTQYF.

The chain couples TRBV5-5 to TRBJ1-3, with D unclear. The CDR3 sequence is 17 residues long. The V and J ends lost 1 base and 0 bases respectively, with 14 bases between them. CDR1 is SGHKS, CDR2 YYEKEE, per germline (reference sequence). The DNA for the CDR3 is TGTGCCAGCAGCTTGTCGGGCAGCATGATCTCTGGAAACACCATATATTTT. Translation gives CASSLSGSMISGNTIYF.

This clone has a single count. DNA of the CDR3: TGTGCCAGCAGCCCGAGACCAGGGATCGATGGCTACACCTTC. Protein product: CASSPRPGIDGYTF. The rearrangement uses TRBV7-2 and TRBJ1-2; a possible D gene is TRBD1 (5 bases). Trimming took 5 bases from V and 6 from J, leaving 16 bases between them. The CDR3 consists of 14 residues. Germline loops: CDR1 SGHTA, CDR2 FQGNSA.

The chain joins TRBV7-2 to TRBJ2-2; TRBD1 matches 10 bases. The V and J ends lost 5 bases and 8 bases, in that order; junction bases with no gene match: 8. Germline CDR1 SGHTA, CDR2 FQGNSA. There are 15 residues in the CDR3. The CDR3 here is CASSPQTGGGGELFF. The CDR3, as DNA: TGTGCCAGCAGCCCCCAGACAGGGGGCGGTGGGGAGCTGTTTTTT.

The count of this clone is one. V gene TRBV28 combines with J gene TRBJ1-5; D gene unclear. With 8 bases removed from V and 2 bases from J, the gap between germline ends came to 13 bases. The CDR3 is 14 residues long. Germline CDR1 reads MDHEN; CDR2 reads SYDVKM. The CDR3 bases are TGTGCCAGCTTCGGGCGTTCGGGCAATCAGCCCCAGCATTTT. Residues: CASFGRSGNQPQHF.

This clone was recorded once. V usage is TRBV25-1 and J usage is TRBJ1-4, with D unresolved. The germline gives CDR1 MGHDK, CDR2 SYGVNS. Trimming pared 3 bases from V and 5 bases from J, leaving 16 bases between. The CDR3 runs to 16 residues. The CDR3 is CASSDVSGKMNEKLFF. Written as DNA, the CDR3 is TGTGCCAGCAGTGATGTGTCTGGCAAGATGAATGAAAAACTGTTTTTT.

The chain joins TRBV4-1 to TRBJ1-2; 8 bases match TRBD1. The CDR3 runs 15 residues. V was clipped by 3 bases and J by 6 bases; unmatched bases: 9. From germline, CDR1 is MGHRA and CDR2 YSYEKL. The CDR3 nucleotides are TGCGCCAGCAGCCAGGTTGCCGGGACAGGTAATGGCTACACCTTC. This gives the protein CASSQVAGTGNGYTF.

The chain links TRBV6-6 to TRBJ2-5; tentatively, D is TRBD2 (7 bases). The ends were cut back, 3 bases at V and 4 bases at J, with 18 bases in the middle. The CDR3 contains 16 residues. CDR1 is MNHNY, CDR2 SVGAGI, per germline (reference sequence). CDR3 DNA sequence: TGTGCCAGCAGTTATTCGGGGGGCGTGGACGGAGAGACCCAGTACTTC. This encodes CASSYSGGVDGETQYF.

This CDR3 is CASSQGWQNTEAFF. CDR3 DNA sequence: TGTGCCAGCAGCCAAGGCTGGCAGAACACTGAAGCTTTCTTT. The chain is built from TRBV3-1 (or the pseudogene TRBV3-2) and TRBJ1-1; D not resolved. CDR1 is LGHDT, CDR2 YNNKEL, per germline (reference sequence). The CDR3 covers 14 residues. The V gene lost 1 base and the J gene lost 1 base, with 7 bases spanning the gap.

The V gene is TRBV5-1, the J gene TRBJ1-1; the D gene is possibly TRBD1 (5 bases). The V gene lost 2 bases and the J gene lost 3 bases, with 20 bases spanning the gap. The germline V gene has CDR1 SGHRS and CDR2 YFSETQ. The CDR3 length is 17 residues. The CDR3 region has the DNA TGCGCCAGCAGCTTAGGTACAGGTTCGGCTGGGGACACTGAAGCTTTCTTT. It specifies CASSLGTGSAGDTEAFF. Supplemented by reference TRBV5-1 and TRBJ1-1, the full variable domain reads KAGVTQTPRYLIKTRGQQVTLSCSPISGHRSVSWYQQTPGQGLQFLFEYFSETQRNKGNFPGRFSGRQFSNSRSEMNVSTLELGDSALYLCASSLGTGSAGDTEAFFGQGTRLTVV.

The chain joins TRBV29-1 to TRBJ2-1; 7 bases line up with TRBD2. Germline V gives CDR1 SQVTM, CDR2 ANQGSEA. The CDR3 is made up of 14 amino acids. Trimming at V came to 3 bases and at J to 1 base, leaving 3 bases not matched to a gene. CDR3 protein: CSVERGRSYNEQFF. In DNA, the CDR3 is TGCAGCGTTGAGCGGGGGAGGTCCTACAATGAGCAGTTCTTC.

The chain has TRBV30 and TRBJ1-4; no clear D. With 2 bases removed from V and 10 bases from J, the gap between germline ends came to 14 bases. The CDR3 consists of 13 residues. Germline CDR1 reads GTSNPN; CDR2 reads SVGIG (reference sequence). This chain's CDR3 is CAWSRASSGKLFF. The CDR3 bases are TGTGCCTGGAGTAGGGCCAGCAGCGGAAAACTGTTTTTT. The full variable domain, completed using reference TRBV30 and TRBJ1-4, is SQTIHQWPATLVQPVGSPLSLECTVEGTSNPNLYWYRQAAGRGLQLLFYSVGIGQISSEVPQNLSASRPQDRQFILSSKKLLLSDSGFYLCAWSRASSGKLFFGSGTQLSVL.

The chain employs TRBV24-1 and TRBJ1-4, with a possible D match to TRBD1 (6 bases). Germline CDR1 reads KGHDR; CDR2 reads SFDVKD. This CDR3 is 13 amino acids long. V gave up 6 bases and J gave up 8 bases, with 12 bases separating them. CDR3 DNA sequence: TGTGCCACCAGTTCGGCAGGGACAGAAAAACTGTTTTTT. It translates to CATSSAGTEKLFF.

This clone showed up just once. V and J are TRBV15 and TRBJ1-5, with unresolved D. Germline CDR1 is LNHNV and CDR2 is YYDKDF (reference sequence). V shed 3 bases and J shed 3 bases, with 6 bases lying between them. This CDR3 region has 13 residues. DNA of the CDR3: TGTGCCACCAGCAGCCAGCACAATCAGCCCCAGCATTTT. Translated: CATSSQHNQPQHF.

The chain has TRBV6-5 and TRBJ1-1, with D perhaps TRBD1 (6 bases). V lost 6 bases to trimming and J lost 5 bases, with 19 bases between them. Germline CDR1 and CDR2: MNHEY and SVGAGI. This CDR3 region has 15 residues. CDR3 sequence: CASRKGGELRTEAFF. In DNA, the CDR3 is TGTGCCAGCAGAAAAGGGGGGGAACTTAGGACTGAAGCTTTCTTT.

V usage is TRBV19 and J usage is TRBJ1-5, with 9 positions matching TRBD1. The ends lost 1 base at V and 0 bases at J; junction bases unmatched: 13. CDR3 length equals 20 residues. Looked up from germline, CDR1 is LNHDA and CDR2 is SQIVND (reference sequence). The CDR3 nucleotides are TGTGCCAGTAGTATAGCTGGGACAGGGATAGGCAGGTATAGCAATCAGCCCCAGCATTTT. This gives the protein CASSIAGTGIGRYSNQPQHF.

CDR3 DNA: TGCGCCAGCAGCTTGAATTGGGACAGATCCTACAATGAGCAGTTCTTC. It specifies CASSLNWDRSYNEQFF. The gene calls are TRBV5-1 and TRBJ2-1; 7 nucleotides line up with TRBD1. Germline V gene data show CDR1 as SGHRS and CDR2 as YFSETQ. The trim removed 1 base at V and 1 base at J, leaving 5 bases unmatched. The CDR3 is made up of 16 amino acids. Based on the CDR3 plus reference TRBV5-1 and TRBJ2-1, the full variable domain is KAGVTQTPRYLIKTRGQQVTLSCSPISGHRSVSWYQQTPGQGLQFLFEYFSETQRNKGNFPGRFSGRQFSNSRSEMNVSTLELGDSALYLCASSLNWDRSYNEQFFGPGTRLTVL.

This chain links TRBV5-1 with TRBJ1-6; D gene unclear. Germline CDR1 SGHRS, CDR2 YFSETQ. The V end was cut by 1 base, the J end by 7 bases, with 12 bases between. The length of the CDR3 is 15 residues. In DNA form, the CDR3 reads TGCGCCAGCAGCTTGACGGGTATGGGAAATTCACCCCTCCACTTT. The encoded protein is CASSLTGMGNSPLHF. The whole variable domain, filled in from reference TRBV5-1 and TRBJ1-6, reads KAGVTQTPRYLIKTRGQQVTLSCSPISGHRSVSWYQQTPGQGLQFLFEYFSETQRNKGNFPGRFSGRQFSNSRSEMNVSTLELGDSALYLCASSLTGMGNSPLHFGNGTRLTVT.

The rearrangement joins TRBV24-1 to TRBJ2-1; D might be TRBD2 (7 bases). V dropped 6 bases and J dropped 9 bases, with 17 bases sitting between them. The germline gives CDR1 KGHDR, CDR2 SFDVKD. CDR3 length: 14 residues. CDR3 sequence reads: CATSRGGEGGEQFF. As DNA, the CDR3 is TGTGCCACCAGTAGGGGGGGCGAGGGGGGTGAGCAGTTCTTC.

Details on this clone: This sample also contains other DNA sequences that code for the same CDR3. CDR3 nucleotide sequence: TGCGCCAGCAGCTTGGGAACTAACTATGGCTACACCTTC. Translation: CASSLGTNYGYTF. The chain combines TRBV5-1 with TRBJ1-2; D remains unclear. The V and J ends lost 0 bases and 0 bases respectively, with 3 bases between them. The CDR3 consists of 13 residues. Germline CDR1 reads SGHRS; CDR2 reads YFSETQ.

The chain recombines TRBV10-3 with TRBJ2-7, with D hard to call. Germline V gene lookup returns CDR1 ENHRY and CDR2 SYGVKD. Trimming took off 6 bases at V and 2 bases at J, with 14 bases between the two ends. CDR3 length equals 14 residues. The CDR3 protein is CAISRTGRTYEQYV. CDR3 DNA sequence: TGTGCCATCAGCCGCACGGGCAGAACCTACGAGCAGTACGTC.

V usage is TRBV7-9 and J usage is TRBJ2-4, with TRBD2 as a possible D gene (5 bases). The length of the CDR3 is 16 residues. Germline V gene data show CDR1 as SEHNR and CDR2 as FQNEAQ (reference sequence). Trimming stripped 4 bases from V and 2 bases from J, with 15 bases between. The CDR3 loop reads CASSSQPTGSKNIQYF. The CDR3 nucleotides read TGTGCCAGCAGCTCTCAGCCGACGGGGTCCAAAAACATTCAGTACTTC.

This chain uses TRBV2 with TRBJ1-3, with no clear D. Germline V gene data show CDR1 as SNHLY and CDR2 as FYNNEI. The V gene lost 3 bases and the J gene lost 0 bases, with 9 bases spanning the gap. The CDR3 consists of 15 residues. The chain's CDR3 is CASSDSGTSGNTIYF. CDR3 nucleotide sequence: TGTGCCAGCAGTGACTCAGGAACCTCTGGAAACACCATATATTTT.

The V call is TRBV4-3, the J call TRBJ2-3; no reliable D call. The length of the CDR3 is 18 residues. The V gene's germline CDR1 is LGHNA and CDR2 YSLEER. Trimming pared 0 bases from V and 2 bases from J, leaving 18 bases between. CDR3 coding DNA: TGCGCCAGCAGCCAAGATCTTAATCAGATCTCAGCCACAGATACGCAGTATTTT. Amino acid sequence: CASSQDLNQISATDTQYF.